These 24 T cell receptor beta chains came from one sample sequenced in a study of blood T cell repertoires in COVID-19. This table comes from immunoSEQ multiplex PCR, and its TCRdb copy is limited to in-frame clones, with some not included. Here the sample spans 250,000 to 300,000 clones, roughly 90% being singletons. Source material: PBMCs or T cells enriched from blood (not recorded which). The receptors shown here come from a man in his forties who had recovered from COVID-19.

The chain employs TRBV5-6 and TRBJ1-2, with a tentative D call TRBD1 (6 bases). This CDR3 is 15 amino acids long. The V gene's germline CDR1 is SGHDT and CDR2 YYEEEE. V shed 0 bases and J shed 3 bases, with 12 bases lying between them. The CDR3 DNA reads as TGTGCCAGCAGCTTGGAAATGGGGGCTGACTATGGCTACACCTTC. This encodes CASSLEMGADYGYTF.

The DNA of the CDR3 is TGTGCCAGTAGTGAGAGCCACAGCATCTATGGCTACACCTTC. Protein sequence: CASSESHSIYGYTF. The rearrangement joins TRBV19 to TRBJ1-2; D call uncertain. The CDR3 covers 14 residues. Germline CDR1 and CDR2: LNHDA and SQIVND (reference sequence). Trimming took off 5 bases at V and 4 bases at J, with 14 bases between the two ends. The whole variable domain, remainder taken from reference TRBV19 and TRBJ1-2, is DGGITQSPKYLFRKEGQNVTLSCEQNLNHDAMYWYRQDPGQGLRLIYYSQIVNDFQKGDIAEGYSVSREKKESFPLTVTSAQKNPTAFYLCASSESHSIYGYTFGSGTRLTVV.

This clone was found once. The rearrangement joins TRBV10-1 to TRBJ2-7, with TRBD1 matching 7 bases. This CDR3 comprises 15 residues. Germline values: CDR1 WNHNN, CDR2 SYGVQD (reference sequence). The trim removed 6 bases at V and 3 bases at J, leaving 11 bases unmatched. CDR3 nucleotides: TGCGCCAGCAGCGCCGACAGGGAAATGGGCTACGAGCAGTACTTC. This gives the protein CASSADREMGYEQYF.

The chain's CDR3 is CASSHPGAYGYTF. As DNA, the CDR3 is TGTGCCAGTAGTCACCCGGGAGCCTATGGCTACACCTTC. V usage is TRBV19 and J usage is TRBJ1-2; D unclear. V was cut by 5 bases and J by 4 bases, with 11 bases left in between. Per the germline V gene, CDR1 is LNHDA and CDR2 is SQIVND (reference sequence). This CDR3 is 13 amino acids long. Full variable domain (missing parts from reference TRBV19 and TRBJ1-2): DGGITQSPKYLFRKEGQNVTLSCEQNLNHDAMYWYRQDPGQGLRLIYYSQIVNDFQKGDIAEGYSVSREKKESFPLTVTSAQKNPTAFYLCASSHPGAYGYTFGSGTRLTVV.

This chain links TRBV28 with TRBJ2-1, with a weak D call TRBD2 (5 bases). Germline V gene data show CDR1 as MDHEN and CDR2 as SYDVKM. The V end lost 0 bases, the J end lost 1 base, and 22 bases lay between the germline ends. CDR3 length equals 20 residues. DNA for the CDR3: TGTGCCAGCAGTTTATGGGTCTGGGGTTACGGGAATCGTTCCTACAATGAGCAGTTCTTC. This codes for CASSLWVWGYGNRSYNEQFF.

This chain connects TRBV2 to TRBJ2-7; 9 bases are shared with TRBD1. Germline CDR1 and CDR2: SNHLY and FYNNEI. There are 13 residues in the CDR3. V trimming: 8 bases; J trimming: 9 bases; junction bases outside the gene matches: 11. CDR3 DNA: TGTGCCAGCCATTCGGGACAGGGAGGCGCGCAGTACTTC. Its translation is CASHSGQGGAQYF.

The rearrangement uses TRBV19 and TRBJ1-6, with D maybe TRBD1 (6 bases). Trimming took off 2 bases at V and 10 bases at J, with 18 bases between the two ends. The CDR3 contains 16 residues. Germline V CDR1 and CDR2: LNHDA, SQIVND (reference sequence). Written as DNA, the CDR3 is TGTGCCAGTAGTATAAGCTTCGGGGGGGCTAAATCACCCCTCCACTTT. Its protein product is CASSISFGGAKSPLHF. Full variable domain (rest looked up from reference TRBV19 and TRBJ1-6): DGGITQSPKYLFRKEGQNVTLSCEQNLNHDAMYWYRQDPGQGLRLIYYSQIVNDFQKGDIAEGYSVSREKKESFPLTVTSAQKNPTAFYLCASSISFGGAKSPLHFGNGTRLTVT.

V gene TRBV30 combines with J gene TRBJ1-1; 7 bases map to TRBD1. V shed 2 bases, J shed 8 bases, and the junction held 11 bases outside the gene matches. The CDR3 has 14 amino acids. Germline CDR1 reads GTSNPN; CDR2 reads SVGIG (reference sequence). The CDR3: CAWSSEGDSKEAFF. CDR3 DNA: TGTGCCTGGAGTTCCGAGGGGGACAGCAAAGAAGCTTTCTTT.

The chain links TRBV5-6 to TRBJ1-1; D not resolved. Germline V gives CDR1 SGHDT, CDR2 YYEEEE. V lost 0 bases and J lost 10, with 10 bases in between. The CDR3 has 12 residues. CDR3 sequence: CASSLASVSAFF. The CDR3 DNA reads TGTGCCAGCAGCTTGGCGTCGGTGTCAGCTTTCTTT. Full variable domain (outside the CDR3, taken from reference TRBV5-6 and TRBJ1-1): DAGVTQSPTHLIKTRGQQVTLRCSPKSGHDTVSWYQQALGQGPQFIFQYYEEEERQRGNFPDRFSGHQFPNYSSELNVNALLLGDSALYLCASSLASVSAFFGQGTRLTVV.

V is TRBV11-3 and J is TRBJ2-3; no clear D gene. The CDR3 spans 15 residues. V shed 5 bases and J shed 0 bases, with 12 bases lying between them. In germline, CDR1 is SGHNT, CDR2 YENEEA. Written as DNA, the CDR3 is TGTGCCAGCAGCCTCTTCCCCCTGAGCACAGATACGCAGTATTTT. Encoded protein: CASSLFPLSTDTQYF.

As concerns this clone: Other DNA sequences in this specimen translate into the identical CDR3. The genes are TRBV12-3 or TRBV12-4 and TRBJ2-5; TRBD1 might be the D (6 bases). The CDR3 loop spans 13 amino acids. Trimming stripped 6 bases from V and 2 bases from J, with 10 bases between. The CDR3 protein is CASSLGQQETQYF. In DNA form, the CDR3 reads TGTGCCAGCAGCCTTGGACAGCAAGAGACCCAGTACTTC.

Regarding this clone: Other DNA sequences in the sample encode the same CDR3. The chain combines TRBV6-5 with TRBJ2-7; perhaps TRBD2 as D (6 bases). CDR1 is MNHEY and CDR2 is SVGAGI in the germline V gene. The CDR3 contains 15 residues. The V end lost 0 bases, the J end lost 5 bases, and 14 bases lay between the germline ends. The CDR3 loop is CASSYSGTGGDEQYF. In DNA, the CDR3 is TGTGCCAGCAGTTACTCCGGGACTGGGGGTGACGAGCAGTACTTC.

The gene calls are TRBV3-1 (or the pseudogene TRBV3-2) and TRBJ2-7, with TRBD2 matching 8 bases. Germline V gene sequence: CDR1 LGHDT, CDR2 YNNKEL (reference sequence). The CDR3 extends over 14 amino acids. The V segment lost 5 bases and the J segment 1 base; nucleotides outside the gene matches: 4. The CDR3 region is CASSAPSGSYEQYF. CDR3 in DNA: TGTGCCAGCAGCGCTCCTAGCGGGTCCTACGAGCAGTACTTC.

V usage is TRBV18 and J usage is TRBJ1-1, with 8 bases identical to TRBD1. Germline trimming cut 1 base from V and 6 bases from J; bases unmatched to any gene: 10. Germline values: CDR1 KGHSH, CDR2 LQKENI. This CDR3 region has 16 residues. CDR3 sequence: CASSPQKVQGASEAFF. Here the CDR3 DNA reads TGTGCCAGCTCACCACAAAAGGTGCAGGGGGCGTCTGAAGCTTTCTTT.

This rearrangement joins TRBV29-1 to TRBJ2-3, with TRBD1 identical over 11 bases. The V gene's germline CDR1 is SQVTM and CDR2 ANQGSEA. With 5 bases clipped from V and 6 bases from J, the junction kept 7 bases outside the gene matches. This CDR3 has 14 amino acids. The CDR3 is CSVRGTGGIDTQYF. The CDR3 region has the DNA TGCAGCGTTCGCGGGACAGGGGGAATCGATACGCAGTATTTT.

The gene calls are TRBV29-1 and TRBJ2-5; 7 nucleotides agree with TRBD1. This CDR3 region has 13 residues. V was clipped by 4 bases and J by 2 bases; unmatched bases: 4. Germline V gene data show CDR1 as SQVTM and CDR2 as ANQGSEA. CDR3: CSVAGTAQETQYF. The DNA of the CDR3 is TGCAGCGTTGCCGGGACAGCTCAAGAGACCCAGTACTTC.

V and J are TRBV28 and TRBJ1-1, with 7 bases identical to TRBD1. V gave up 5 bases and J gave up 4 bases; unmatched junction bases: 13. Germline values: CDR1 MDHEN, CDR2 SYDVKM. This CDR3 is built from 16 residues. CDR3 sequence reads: CASSTTGTALGTEAFF. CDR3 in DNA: TGTGCCAGCAGTACGACCGGGACAGCCTTGGGCACTGAAGCTTTCTTT.

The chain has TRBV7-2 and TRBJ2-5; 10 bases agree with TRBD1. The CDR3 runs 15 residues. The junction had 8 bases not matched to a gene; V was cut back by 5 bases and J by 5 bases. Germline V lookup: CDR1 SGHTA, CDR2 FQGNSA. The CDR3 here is CASSPRRQGAETQYF. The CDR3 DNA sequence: TGTGCCAGCAGCCCCAGGAGACAGGGGGCTGAGACCCAGTACTTC.

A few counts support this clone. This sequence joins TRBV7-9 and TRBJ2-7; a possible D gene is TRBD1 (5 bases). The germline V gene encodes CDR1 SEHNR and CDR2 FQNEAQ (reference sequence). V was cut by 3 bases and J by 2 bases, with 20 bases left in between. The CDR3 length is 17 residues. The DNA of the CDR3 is TGTGCCAGCAGCTTTGCCCTTTTGGGTGCAGGGACCTACGAGCAGTACTTC. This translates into CASSFALLGAGTYEQYF.

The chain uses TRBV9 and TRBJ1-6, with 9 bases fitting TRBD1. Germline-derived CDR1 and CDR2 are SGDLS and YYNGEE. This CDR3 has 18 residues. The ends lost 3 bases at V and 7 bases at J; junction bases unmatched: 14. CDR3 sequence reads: CASSEGFPGQGQNSPLHF. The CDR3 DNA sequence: TGTGCCAGCAGCGAGGGGTTTCCGGGACAGGGACAAAATTCACCCCTCCACTTT.

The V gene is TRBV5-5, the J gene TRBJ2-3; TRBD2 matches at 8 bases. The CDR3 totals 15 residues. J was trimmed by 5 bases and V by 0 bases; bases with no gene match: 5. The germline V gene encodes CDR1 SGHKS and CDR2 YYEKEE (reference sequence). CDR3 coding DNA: TGTGCCAGCAGCTTGGACGGGGGGGCCGGAGATACGCAGTATTTT. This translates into CASSLDGGAGDTQYF.

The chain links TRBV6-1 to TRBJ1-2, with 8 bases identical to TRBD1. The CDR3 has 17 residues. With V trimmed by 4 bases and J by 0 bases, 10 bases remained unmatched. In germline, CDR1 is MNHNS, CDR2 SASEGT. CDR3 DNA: TGTGCCAGCAGTGGACCGGGACAGGCCACTGCTAACTATGGCTACACCTTC. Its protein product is CASSGPGQATANYGYTF.

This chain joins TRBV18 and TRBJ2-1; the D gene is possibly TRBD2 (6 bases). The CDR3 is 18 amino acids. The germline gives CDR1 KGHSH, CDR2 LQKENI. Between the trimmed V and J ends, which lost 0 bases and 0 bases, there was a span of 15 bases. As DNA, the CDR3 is TGTGCCAGCTCACCACCGGCGACGGGAGAGAGCTCCTACAATGAGCAGTTCTTC. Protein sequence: CASSPPATGESSYNEQFF.

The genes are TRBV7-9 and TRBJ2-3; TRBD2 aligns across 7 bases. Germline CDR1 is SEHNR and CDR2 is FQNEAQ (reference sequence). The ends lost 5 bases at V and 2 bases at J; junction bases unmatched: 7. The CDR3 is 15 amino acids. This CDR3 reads CASSVRAGVTDTQYF. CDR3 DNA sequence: TGTGCCAGCAGCGTGCGGGCGGGAGTCACAGATACGCAGTATTTT. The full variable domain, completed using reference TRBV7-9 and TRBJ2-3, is DTGVSQNPRHKITKRGQNVTFRCDPISEHNRLYWYRQTLGQGPEFLTYFQNEAQLEKSRLLSDRFSAERPKGSFSTLEIQRTEQGDSAMYLCASSVRAGVTDTQYFGPGTRLTVL.